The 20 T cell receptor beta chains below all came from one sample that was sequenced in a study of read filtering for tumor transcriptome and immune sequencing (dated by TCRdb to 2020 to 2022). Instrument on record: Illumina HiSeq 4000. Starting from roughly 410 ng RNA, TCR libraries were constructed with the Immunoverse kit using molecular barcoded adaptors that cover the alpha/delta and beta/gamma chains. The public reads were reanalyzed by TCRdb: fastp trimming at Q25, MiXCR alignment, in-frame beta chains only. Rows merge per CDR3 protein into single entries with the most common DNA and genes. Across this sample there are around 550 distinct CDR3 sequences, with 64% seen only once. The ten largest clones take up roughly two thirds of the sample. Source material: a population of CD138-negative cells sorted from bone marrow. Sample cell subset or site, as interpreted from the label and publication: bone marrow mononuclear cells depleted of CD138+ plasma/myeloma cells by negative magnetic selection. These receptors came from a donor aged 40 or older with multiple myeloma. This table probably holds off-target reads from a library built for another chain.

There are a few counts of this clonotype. CDR3 bases: TGCAGCGTTGAAAATAGCGGGCTGTACAATGAGCAGTTCTTC. Its translation is CSVENSGLYNEQFF. This chain connects TRBV29-1 to TRBJ2-1; 7 bases fit TRBD2. Germline lookup yields CDR1 SQVTM and CDR2 ANQGSEA. Unmatched junction bases numbered 5, after V lost 2 bases and J lost 4 bases. The CDR3 spans 14 residues.

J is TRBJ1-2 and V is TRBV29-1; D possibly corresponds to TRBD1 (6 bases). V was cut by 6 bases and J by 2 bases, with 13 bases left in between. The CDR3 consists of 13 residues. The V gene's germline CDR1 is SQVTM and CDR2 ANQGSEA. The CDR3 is CSVGEGENYGYTF. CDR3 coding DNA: TGCAGCGTGGGGGAGGGGGAGAACTATGGCTACACCTTC. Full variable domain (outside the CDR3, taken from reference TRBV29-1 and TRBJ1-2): SAVISQKPSRDICQRGTSLTIQCQVDSQVTMMFWYRQQPGQSLTLIATANQGSEATYESGFVIDKFPISRPNLTFSTLTVSNMSPEDSSIYLCSVGEGENYGYTFGSGTRLTVV.

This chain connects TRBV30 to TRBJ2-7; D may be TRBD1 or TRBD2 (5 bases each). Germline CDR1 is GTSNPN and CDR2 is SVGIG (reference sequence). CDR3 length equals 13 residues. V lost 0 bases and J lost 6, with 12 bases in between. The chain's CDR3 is CAWSVSRDGEQYF. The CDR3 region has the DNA TGTGCCTGGAGTGTTAGCAGGGACGGCGAGCAGTACTTC.

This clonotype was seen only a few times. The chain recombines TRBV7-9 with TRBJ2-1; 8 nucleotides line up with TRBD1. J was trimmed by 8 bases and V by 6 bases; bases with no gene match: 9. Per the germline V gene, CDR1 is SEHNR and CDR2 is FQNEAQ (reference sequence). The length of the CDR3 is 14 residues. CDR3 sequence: CASSYDPTGDEQFF. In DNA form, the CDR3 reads TGTGCCAGCAGTTACGACCCGACAGGGGATGAGCAGTTCTTC.

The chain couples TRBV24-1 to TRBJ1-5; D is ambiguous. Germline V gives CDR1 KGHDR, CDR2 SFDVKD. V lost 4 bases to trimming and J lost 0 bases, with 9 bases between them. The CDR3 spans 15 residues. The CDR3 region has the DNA TGTGCCACCAGTGACCAGCCCTATAGCAATCAGCCCCAGCATTTT. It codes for CATSDQPYSNQPQHF.

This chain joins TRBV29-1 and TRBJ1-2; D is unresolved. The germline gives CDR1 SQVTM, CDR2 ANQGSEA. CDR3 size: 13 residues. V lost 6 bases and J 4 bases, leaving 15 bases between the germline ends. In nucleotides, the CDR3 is TGCAGCGTATCTCTCGGACGGTTCTATGGCTACACCTTC. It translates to CSVSLGRFYGYTF.

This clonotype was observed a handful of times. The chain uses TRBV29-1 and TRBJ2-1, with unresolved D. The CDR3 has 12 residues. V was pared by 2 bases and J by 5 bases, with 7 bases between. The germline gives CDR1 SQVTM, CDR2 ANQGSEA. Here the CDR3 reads CSVEPAHNEQFF. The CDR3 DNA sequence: TGCAGCGTTGAACCCGCCCACAATGAGCAGTTCTTC.

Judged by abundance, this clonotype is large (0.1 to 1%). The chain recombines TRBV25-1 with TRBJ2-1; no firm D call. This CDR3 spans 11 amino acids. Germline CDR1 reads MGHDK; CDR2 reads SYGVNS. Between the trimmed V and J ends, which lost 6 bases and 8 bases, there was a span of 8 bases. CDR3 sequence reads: CASRTTDEQFF. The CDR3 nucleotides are TGTGCCAGCAGGACAACAGATGAGCAGTTCTTC.

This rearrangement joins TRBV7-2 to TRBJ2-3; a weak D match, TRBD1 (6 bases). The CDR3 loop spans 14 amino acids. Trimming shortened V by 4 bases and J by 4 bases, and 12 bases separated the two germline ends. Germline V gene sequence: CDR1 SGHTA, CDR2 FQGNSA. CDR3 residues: CASSYGQSADTQYF. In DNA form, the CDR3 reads TGTGCCAGCAGCTATGGACAGAGCGCAGATACGCAGTATTTT.

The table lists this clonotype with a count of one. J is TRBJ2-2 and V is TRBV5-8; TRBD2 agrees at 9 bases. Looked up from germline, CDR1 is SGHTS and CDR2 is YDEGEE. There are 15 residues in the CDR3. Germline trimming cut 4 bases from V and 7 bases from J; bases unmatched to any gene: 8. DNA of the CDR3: TGTGCCAGCAGCGTCCCGGCGGGGGGGGTCGGGGAGCTGTTTTTT. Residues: CASSVPAGGVGELFF.

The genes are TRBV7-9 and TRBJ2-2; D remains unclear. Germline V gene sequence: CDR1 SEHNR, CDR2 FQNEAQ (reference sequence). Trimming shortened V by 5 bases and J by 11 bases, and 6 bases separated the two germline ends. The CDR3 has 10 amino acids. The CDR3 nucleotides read TGTGCCAGCAGCCTATCCGAGCTGTTTTTT. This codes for CASSLSELFF.

CDR3 coding DNA: TGTGCCAGCAGCCCGACGGGGGTCAATGAGCAGTTCTTC. Translation gives CASSPTGVNEQFF. V usage is TRBV7-9 and J usage is TRBJ2-1; TRBD2 is a possible D gene (6 bases). The germline CDR1 and CDR2 sequences are SEHNR and FQNEAQ (reference sequence). The CDR3 totals 13 residues. V lost 5 bases to trimming and J lost 6 bases, with 11 bases between them.

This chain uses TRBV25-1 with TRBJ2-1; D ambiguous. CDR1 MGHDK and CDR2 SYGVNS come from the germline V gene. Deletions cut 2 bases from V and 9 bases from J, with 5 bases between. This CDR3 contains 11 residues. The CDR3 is CASSEISEQFF. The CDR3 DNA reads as TGTGCCAGCAGTGAAATCTCTGAGCAGTTCTTC.

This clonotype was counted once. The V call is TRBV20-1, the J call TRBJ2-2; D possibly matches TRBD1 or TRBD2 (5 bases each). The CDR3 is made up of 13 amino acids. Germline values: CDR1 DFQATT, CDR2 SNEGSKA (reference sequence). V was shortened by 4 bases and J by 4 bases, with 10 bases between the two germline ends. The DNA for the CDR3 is TGCAGTGCTACCGGGGCCCTCACCGGGGAGCTGTTTTTT. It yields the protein CSATGALTGELFF.

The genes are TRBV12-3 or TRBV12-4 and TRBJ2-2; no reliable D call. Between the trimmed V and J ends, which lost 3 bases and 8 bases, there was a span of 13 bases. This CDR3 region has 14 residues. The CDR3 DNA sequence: TGTGCCAGCAGTTTTCCCCAGAATGCTGGGGAGCTGTTTTTT. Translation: CASSFPQNAGELFF.

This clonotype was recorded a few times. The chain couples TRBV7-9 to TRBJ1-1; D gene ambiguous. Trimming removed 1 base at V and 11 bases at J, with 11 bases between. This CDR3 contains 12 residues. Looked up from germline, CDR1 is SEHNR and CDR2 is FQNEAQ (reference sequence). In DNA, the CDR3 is TGTGCCAGCAGCTTAGGGGTAGAGGTGGCTTTCTTT. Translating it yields CASSLGVEVAFF.

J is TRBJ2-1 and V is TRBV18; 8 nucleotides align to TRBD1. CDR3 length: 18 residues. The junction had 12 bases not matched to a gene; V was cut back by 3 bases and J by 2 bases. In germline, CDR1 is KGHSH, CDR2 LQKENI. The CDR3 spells CASSPRDRQRVPYNEQFF. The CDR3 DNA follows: TGTGCCAGCTCACCCCGGGACAGGCAGAGGGTACCCTACAATGAGCAGTTCTTC.

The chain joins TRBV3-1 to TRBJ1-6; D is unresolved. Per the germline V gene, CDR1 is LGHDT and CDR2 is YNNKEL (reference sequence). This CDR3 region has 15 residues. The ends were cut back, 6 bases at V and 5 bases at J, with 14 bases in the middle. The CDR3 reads CASRRGVPDNSPLHF. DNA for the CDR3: TGTGCCAGCAGAAGAGGCGTTCCGGATAATTCACCCCTCCACTTT.

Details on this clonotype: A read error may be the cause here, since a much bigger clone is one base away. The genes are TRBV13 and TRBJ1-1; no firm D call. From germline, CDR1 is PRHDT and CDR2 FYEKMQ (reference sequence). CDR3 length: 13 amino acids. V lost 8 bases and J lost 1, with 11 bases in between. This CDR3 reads CASGPMGNTEAFF. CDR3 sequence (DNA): TGTGCCAGCGGCCCCATGGGGAACACTGAAGCTTTCTTT.

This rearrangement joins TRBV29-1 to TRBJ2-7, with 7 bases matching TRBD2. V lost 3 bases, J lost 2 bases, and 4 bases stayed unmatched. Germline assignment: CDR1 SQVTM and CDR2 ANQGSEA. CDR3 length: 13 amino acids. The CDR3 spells CSVDPSGTYEQYF. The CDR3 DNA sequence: TGCAGCGTTGATCCCAGCGGGACCTACGAGCAGTACTTC.